Below are 9 T cell receptor beta chains sequenced from a single sample in a study of CD8 T cells in Susac syndrome. Random hexamers primed reverse transcription of about 0.5 to 1 ug RNA. Using its own MiXCR run on the immunoSEQ multiplex PCR reads, TCRdb lists one record per CDR3 protein. The sample has approximately 120,000 distinct CDR3 sequences; 90% to 95% are singletons. The sample consisted of CD8+ T cells from PBMCs. The receptors stem from a human donor with multiple sclerosis.

V is TRBV6-4 and J is TRBJ1-1; D not resolved. V was pared by 6 bases and J by 9 bases, with 11 bases between. The germline V gene has CDR1 MRHNA and CDR2 SNTAGT. The CDR3 runs 11 residues. CDR3 sequence (DNA): TGTGCCAGCAGAGATGGACTTAAAGCTTTCTTT. As protein: CASRDGLKAFF.

This chain joins TRBV10-1 and TRBJ1-4; D is uncertain. Per the germline V gene, CDR1 is WNHNN and CDR2 is SYGVQD (reference sequence). The CDR3 runs 15 residues. V was clipped by 0 bases and J by 14 bases, with 19 bases between them. CDR3 bases: TGCGCCAGCAGTGAGTCCACAGCCTCCCATGGGATTCTGTTTTTT. It yields the protein CASSESTASHGILFF.

The rearrangement joins TRBV9 to TRBJ1-4; no reliable D call. The V gene lost 5 bases and the J gene lost 6 bases, with 20 bases spanning the gap. The germline gives CDR1 SGDLS, CDR2 YYNGEE. CDR3 length: 16 residues. The CDR3, as DNA: TGTGCCAGCAGGGGTGGAAGAACTCCAACATATGAAAAACTGTTTTTT. Residues: CASRGGRTPTYEKLFF.

The chain uses TRBV19 and TRBJ1-1; maybe TRBD1 (5 bases). This CDR3 comprises 12 residues. The ends were cut back, 3 bases at V and 5 bases at J, with 7 bases in the middle. Germline-derived CDR1 and CDR2 are LNHDA and SQIVND (reference sequence). CDR3 loop: CASSIGATEAFF. CDR3 sequence (DNA): TGTGCCAGTAGTATCGGGGCGACTGAAGCTTTCTTT.

The rearrangement joins TRBV9 to TRBJ2-6; 8 bases agree with TRBD1. With V trimmed by 3 bases and J by 4 bases, 6 bases remained unmatched. The CDR3 is 16 residues long. Germline lookup yields CDR1 SGDLS and CDR2 YYNGEE. CDR3 sequence (DNA): TGTGCCAGCAGCGACCCCAGGGGGCCGGGGGCCAACGTCCTGACTTTC. As protein: CASSDPRGPGANVLTF.

The J gene is TRBJ1-4, the V gene TRBV7-9, with no clear D. The V and J ends lost 2 bases and 8 bases respectively, with 18 bases between them. Germline V gives CDR1 SEHNR, CDR2 FQNEAQ (reference sequence). The CDR3 spans 16 residues. The CDR3 DNA sequence: TGTGCCAGCAGCTTAATGGATGCGGGAATACACGAAAAACTGTTTTTT. Protein sequence: CASSLMDAGIHEKLFF.

V usage is TRBV2 and J usage is TRBJ2-7, with D unresolved. Germline V CDR1 and CDR2: SNHLY, FYNNEI. This CDR3 is built from 14 residues. V shed 3 bases and J shed 2 bases, with 11 bases lying between them. CDR3 residues: CASSEAGTTYEQYF. In nucleotides, the CDR3 is TGTGCCAGCAGTGAGGCAGGAACTACCTACGAGCAGTACTTC.

V usage is TRBV6-1 and J usage is TRBJ1-3, with 7 positions matching TRBD1. The germline gives CDR1 MNHNS, CDR2 SASEGT. CDR3 length: 17 amino acids. V shed 5 bases, J shed 0 bases, and the junction held 10 bases outside the gene matches. For the CDR3, the DNA is TGTGCCAGCAGTCCCGCGGGACAGTCCAGCTCTGGAAACACCATATATTTT. This codes for CASSPAGQSSSGNTIYF.

J is TRBJ2-3 and V is TRBV24-1, with TRBD2 matching 7 bases. Germline V lookup: CDR1 KGHDR, CDR2 SFDVKD. The junction had 8 bases not matched to a gene; V was cut back by 6 bases and J by 0 bases. CDR3 size: 16 residues. The CDR3, as DNA: TGTGCCACCAGTCCCAAGCGGGGAGCTAGCACAGATACGCAGTATTTT. Translated, it gives CATSPKRGASTDTQYF.